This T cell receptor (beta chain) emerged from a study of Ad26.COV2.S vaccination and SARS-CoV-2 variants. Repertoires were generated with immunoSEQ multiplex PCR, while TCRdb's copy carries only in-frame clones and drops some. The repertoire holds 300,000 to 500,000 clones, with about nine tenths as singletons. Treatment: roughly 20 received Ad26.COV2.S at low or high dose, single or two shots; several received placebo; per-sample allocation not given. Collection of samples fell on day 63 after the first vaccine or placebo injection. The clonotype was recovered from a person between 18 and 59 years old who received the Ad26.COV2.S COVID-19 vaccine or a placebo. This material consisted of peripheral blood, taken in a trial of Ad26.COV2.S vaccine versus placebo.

The CDR3 here is CASSGRDRAIRAYEQYF. Here the CDR3 DNA reads TGCGCCAGCAGTGGAAGGGACAGGGCAATAAGGGCCTACGAGCAGTACTTC. J is TRBJ2-7 and V is TRBV10-2; TRBD1 matches at 9 bases. The germline gives CDR1 WSHSY, CDR2 SAAADI. V lost 4 bases to trimming and J lost 2 bases; unmatched junction nucleotides: 12. The CDR3 contains 17 residues.